This T cell receptor (beta chain) was observed in a study of T cell clonotyping in hematopoietic cell transplantation. Findings and caveats of the study: Cells were unsorted, so CD4 and CD8 contributions were not separated. After transplant, recipient diversity fell while pathologically expanded clonotypes grew through day 180.

For this clone: No antigen is known for it.

The CDR3 is 10 amino acids. Germline CDR1 and CDR2: SEHNR and FQNEAQ (reference sequence). V was clipped by 10 bases and J by 9 bases, with 10 bases between them. Using immunoSEQ multiplex PCR, the repertoire was profiled, and TCRdb retains in-frame clones only, with some absent. Seen here are roughly 44,000 clones, nearly 97% observed once, and the top ten hold 0.85% to 1%. The V and J genes are TRBV7-9 and TRBJ2-1, with D unresolved. What was sequenced was peripheral blood mononuclear cells. The sequence was obtained from a man aged 25-45 years in good health. Some clones in this sample may be carry-over from other donors' samples. This CDR3 reads CATLGSEQFF. For the CDR3, the DNA is TGTGCCACCTTGGGGTCTGAGCAGTTCTTC.